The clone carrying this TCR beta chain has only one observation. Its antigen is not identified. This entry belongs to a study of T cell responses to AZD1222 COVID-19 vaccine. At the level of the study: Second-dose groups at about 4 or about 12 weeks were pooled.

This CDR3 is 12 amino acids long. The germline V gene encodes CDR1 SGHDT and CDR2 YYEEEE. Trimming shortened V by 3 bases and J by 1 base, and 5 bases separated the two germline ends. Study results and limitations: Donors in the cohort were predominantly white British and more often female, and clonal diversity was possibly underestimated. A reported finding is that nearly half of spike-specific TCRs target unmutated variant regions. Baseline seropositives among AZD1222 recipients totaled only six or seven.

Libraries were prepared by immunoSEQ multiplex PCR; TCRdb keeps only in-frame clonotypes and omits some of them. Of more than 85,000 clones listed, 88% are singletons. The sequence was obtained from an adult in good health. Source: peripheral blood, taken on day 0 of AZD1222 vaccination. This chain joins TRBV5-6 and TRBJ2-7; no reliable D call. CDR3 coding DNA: TGTGCCAGCAGCTACGTATCCTACGAGCAGTACTTC. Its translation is CASSYVSYEQYF.